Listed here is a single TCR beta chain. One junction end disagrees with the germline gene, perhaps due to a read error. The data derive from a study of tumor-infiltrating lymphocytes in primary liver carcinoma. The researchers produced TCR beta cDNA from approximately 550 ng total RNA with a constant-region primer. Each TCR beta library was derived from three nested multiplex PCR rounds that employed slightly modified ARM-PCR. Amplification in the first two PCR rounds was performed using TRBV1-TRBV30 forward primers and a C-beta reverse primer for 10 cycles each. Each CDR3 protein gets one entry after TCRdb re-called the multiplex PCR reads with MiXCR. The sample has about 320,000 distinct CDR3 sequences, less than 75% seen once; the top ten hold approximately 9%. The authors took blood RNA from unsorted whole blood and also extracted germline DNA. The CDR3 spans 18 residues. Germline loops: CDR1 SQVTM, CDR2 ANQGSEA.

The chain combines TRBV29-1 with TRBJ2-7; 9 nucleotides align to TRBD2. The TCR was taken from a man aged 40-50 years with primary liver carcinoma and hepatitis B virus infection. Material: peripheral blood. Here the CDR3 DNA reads TGCAGCGTTGGAGATCACGGTAGCGGGAGATTATCCTCCTACGAGCAGTATTTC. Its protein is CSVGDHGSGRLSSYEQYF.